This entry is about one T cell receptor (beta chain). Its antigen is not yet known. No clone much larger than this one lies a single base away; base qualities are absent. Library prep was done by the immunoSEQ multiplex PCR assay. TCRdb took this table from immuneACCESS and kept in-frame rearrangements with V and J called. Such tables lack part of the clones; where checked against another copy, unresolved V genes explain under half of the gap, and the rest is unexplained. The sample profile shows fewer than 150,000 clones; 90% to 95% of them were found once. The ten largest clones capture roughly 1.5% of the sample. This sample stems from a study of T cells after somatic rescue of genetic block (dated by TCRdb to between 2020 and 2021). For the wider study: The study assessed how robust, over the long term, a T-cell system was when the system had developed through somatic rescue of a genetic block in T-cell development.

Reading from cysteine to phenylalanine, the CDR3 counts 15 amino acids. Just CDR3 DNA is preserved here, 45 bases in frame from base 1. V drops 5 bases and J drops 1 base, leaving 13 bases in between. Looking up the germline V gene yields CDR1 SGHTA and CDR2 FQGNSA. Specimen: peripheral blood mononuclear cells (PBMCs). This TCR derives from a woman aged 18 to 35. The rearrangement combines TRBV7-2 with TRBJ2-3; the D gene is not confidently resolved. The CDR3 loop reads CASSPYNGGTDTQYF. The DNA sequence is given as TGTGCCAGCAGCCCCTACAACGGCGGCACAGATACGCAGTATTTT.